Below, 5 T cell receptor beta chains from the same sample are listed, as sequenced in a study of blood T cell repertoires in COVID-19. The data were produced by immunoSEQ multiplex PCR, yet TCRdb's version contains in-frame clones alone and is incomplete. The sample has fewer than 250,000 clones; approximately 86% are singletons. The sequenced material came from peripheral blood. The receptors shown here come from a man in his fifties or sixties with acute or convalescent COVID-19.

This clone was detected only once. The chain is built from TRBV6-2 or TRBV6-3 and TRBJ1-2; TRBD1 aligns across 8 bases. Unmatched junction bases numbered 7, after V lost 5 bases and J lost 2 bases. This CDR3 has 15 residues. Per germline, CDR1 MNHEY and CDR2 SVGEGT. The CDR3 sequence is CASSPRDRLNYGYTF. CDR3 nucleotide sequence: TGTGCCAGCAGTCCCCGGGACAGGTTAAACTATGGCTACACCTTC.

The rearrangement links TRBV9 to TRBJ1-1, with D possibly TRBD1 on 6 matching bases. CDR1 and CDR2 from the germline V gene are SGDLS and YYNGEE. Trimming removed 4 bases from V and 11 bases from J, with 21 bases in between. This CDR3 region has 14 residues. In DNA, the CDR3 is TGTGCCAGCAGCCCCGAAGGGCCACAGGGTAGGGCTTTCTTT. Translated: CASSPEGPQGRAFF.

The chain uses TRBV5-1 and TRBJ2-5; D might be TRBD1 (5 bases). Germline V gives CDR1 SGHRS, CDR2 YFSETQ. V lost 0 bases, J lost 1 base, and 16 bases lay in between. This CDR3 has 17 amino acids. In nucleotides, the CDR3 is TGCGCCAGCAGCTTGGCTACGTTAGGTGGGGCCCAAGAGACCCAGTACTTC. Its protein is CASSLATLGGAQETQYF.

The J gene is TRBJ2-2, the V gene TRBV12-3 or TRBV12-4; D call uncertain. This CDR3 is built from 13 residues. Trimming removed 5 bases at V and 9 bases at J, with 13 bases between. CDR3 sequence reads: CASSPPRSRELFF. The CDR3 DNA is TGTGCCAGCAGTCCACCCCGGTCACGGGAGCTGTTTTTT.

CDR3 sequence: CASSLNGGQGNTEAFF. As DNA, the CDR3 is TGTGCCAGCAGCTTAAATGGAGGACAGGGGAACACTGAAGCTTTCTTT. This chain connects TRBV7-3 to TRBJ1-1, with 8 bases aligning to TRBD1. CDR3 length: 16 residues. Trimming cost V 1 base and J 1 base; bases outside gene matches: 5. Germline V gene data show CDR1 as SGHTA and CDR2 as FQGTGA.